A single sample gave rise to the 20 T cell receptor beta chains below, sequenced in a study of T cell responses to AZD1222 COVID-19 vaccine. TCRdb's table, derived via immunoSEQ multiplex PCR, lists solely in-frame clones and lacks some. The data hold fewer than 150,000 clones, with roughly 90% observed a single time. Sequences were derived from peripheral blood, sampled on day 0 of AZD1222 vaccination. These receptors originate from an adult in good health.

This clone was seen a single time. The V gene is TRBV19, the J gene TRBJ1-6; 11 positions agree with TRBD1. Germline V CDR1 and CDR2: LNHDA, SQIVND (reference sequence). Trimming at V came to 2 bases and at J to 1 base, leaving 4 bases not matched to a gene. The CDR3 loop spans 18 amino acids. The CDR3 is CASSIFGQGASYNSPLHF. The CDR3 DNA sequence: TGTGCCAGTAGTATATTCGGACAGGGGGCGTCCTATAATTCACCCCTCCACTTT.

The J gene is TRBJ2-2, the V gene TRBV7-3; TRBD2 matches at 11 bases. The junction had 12 bases not matched to a gene; V was cut back by 0 bases and J by 6 bases. The CDR3 runs to 19 residues. The germline V gene has CDR1 SGHTA and CDR2 FQGTGA. Here the CDR3 DNA reads TGTGCCAGCAGCTTAACGGGCACTAGCGGGGGAAGTTCGGCCGGGGAGCTGTTTTTT. It specifies CASSLTGTSGGSSAGELFF.

This chain links TRBV28 with TRBJ2-2; D is undetermined. The germline CDR1 and CDR2 sequences are MDHEN and SYDVKM. This CDR3 is 13 amino acids long. V lost 2 bases, J lost 7 bases, and 8 bases lay in between. This CDR3 reads CASSLIGLGELFF. DNA for the CDR3: TGTGCCAGCAGTTTAATAGGTCTCGGGGAGCTGTTTTTT.

The V and J genes are TRBV5-3 and TRBJ1-3; D call uncertain. TRBV5-3 is reported as an ORF; its role is uncertain. The CDR3 contains 14 residues. Trimming cost V 1 base and J 0 bases, with 5 bases left between them. The CDR3 coding sequence is TGTGCCAGAAGCTTGCATGGCTCTGGAAACACCATATATTTT. Encoded protein: CARSLHGSGNTIYF.

The chain links TRBV15 to TRBJ1-5, with a tentative D call TRBD1 (5 bases). CDR3 length equals 15 residues. From germline, CDR1 is LNHNV and CDR2 YYDKDF (reference sequence). The V and J ends lost 5 bases and 7 bases respectively, with 18 bases between them. In nucleotides, the CDR3 is TGTGCCACCAGCGTGATAACAGGCCGGTGGCAGCCCCAGCATTTT. This codes for CATSVITGRWQPQHF.

This chain uses TRBV6-5 with TRBJ1-1; D not certain. The germline gives CDR1 MNHEY, CDR2 SVGAGI. The CDR3 consists of 14 residues. Trimming pared 0 bases from V and 0 bases from J, leaving 5 bases between. The CDR3 coding sequence is TGTGCCAGCAGTTACTCGACTGTGAACACTGAAGCTTTCTTT. Translation gives CASSYSTVNTEAFF.

The V call is TRBV29-1, the J call TRBJ1-1; TRBD1 is a possible D gene (6 bases). Germline V gene sequence: CDR1 SQVTM, CDR2 ANQGSEA. The CDR3 is 13 residues long. V lost 6 bases to trimming and J lost 5 bases, with 16 bases between them. CDR3 DNA sequence: TGCAGCGTCGCGACAGGCGGGGGTACTGAAGCTTTCTTT. It encodes CSVATGGGTEAFF. The full variable domain, its missing parts supplied by reference TRBV29-1 and TRBJ1-1, is SAVISQKPSRDICQRGTSLTIQCQVDSQVTMMFWYRQQPGQSLTLIATANQGSEATYESGFVIDKFPISRPNLTFSTLTVSNMSPEDSSIYLCSVATGGGTEAFFGQGTRLTVV.

CDR3 sequence: CAISESMYRLNEKLFF. Written as DNA, the CDR3 is TGTGCCATCAGTGAGTCGATGTACAGGCTGAATGAAAAACTGTTTTTT. The rearrangement joins TRBV10-3 to TRBJ1-4; D possibly corresponds to TRBD1 (5 bases). The germline gives CDR1 ENHRY, CDR2 SYGVKD. Trimming left V 0 bases short and J 5 bases short, with 13 bases between. This CDR3 spans 16 amino acids.

Notes on this clone: Mismatch with germline at one junction end may stem from a read error. This chain joins TRBV11-2 and TRBJ1-1; D remains ambiguous. CDR1 and CDR2 from the germline V gene are SGHAT and FQNNGV. This CDR3 has 15 amino acids. The CDR3 nucleotides are TGTGCCAGCAGTTTAGACACCTTCCTGGAGACTGAAGCTTTCTTT. Translated: CASSLDTFLETEAFF. Filled out from reference TRBV11-2 and TRBJ1-1, the complete variable domain reads EAGVAQSPRYKIIEKRQSVAFWCNPISGHATLYWYQQILGQGPKLLIQFQNNGVVDDSQLPKDRFSAERLKGVDSTLKIQPAKLEDSAVYLCASSLDTFLETEAFFGQGTRLTVV.

The chain links TRBV19 to TRBJ2-2, with 8 nucleotides matching TRBD1. The V gene end was trimmed by 10 bases and the J gene end by 4 bases; junction bases not matched to a gene: 8. Germline assignment: CDR1 LNHDA and CDR2 SQIVND (reference sequence). The CDR3 covers 14 residues. The CDR3 DNA reads as TGTGCCACCCGTCAGGGGGCCGGCACCGGGGAGCTGTTTTTT. Translation gives CATRQGAGTGELFF.

The V call is TRBV14, the J call TRBJ1-2; D is undetermined. Germline lookup yields CDR1 SGHDN and CDR2 FVKESK. The ends were cut back, 0 bases at V and 4 bases at J, with 9 bases in the middle. The CDR3 length is 14 residues. CDR3 in DNA: TGTGCCAGCAGCCAAGATCTAGCCACCTATGGCTACACCTTC. Translation gives CASSQDLATYGYTF.

This clone was detected only a few times. This chain joins TRBV6-1 and TRBJ2-1; 10 nucleotides line up with TRBD1. Unmatched junction bases numbered 0, after V lost 1 base and J lost 6 bases. The CDR3 is made up of 14 amino acids. The germline CDR1 and CDR2 sequences are MNHNS and SASEGT. Here the CDR3 DNA reads TGTGCCAGCAGTGAAGGGACAGGGGGCAATGAGCAGTTCTTC. This codes for CASSEGTGGNEQFF.

The chain carries TRBV6-5 and TRBJ1-2, with D tentatively TRBD1 (6 bases). Germline lookup yields CDR1 MNHEY and CDR2 SVGAGI. There are 15 residues in the CDR3. The V end lost 6 bases, the J end lost 2 bases, and 16 bases lay between the germline ends. The CDR3 is CASSPQQGTNYGYTF. The CDR3 DNA follows: TGTGCCAGCAGCCCGCAACAGGGAACCAACTATGGCTACACCTTC.

The chain employs TRBV10-3 and TRBJ1-4, with D possibly matching TRBD1 (5 bases). The germline CDR1 and CDR2 sequences are ENHRY and SYGVKD. Trimming removed 3 bases at V and 13 bases at J, with 9 bases between. CDR3 length: 11 residues. CDR3 sequence (DNA): TGTGCCATCAGTGACGAGGGACCACTGTTTTTT. This sequence encodes CAISDEGPLFF.

The chain joins TRBV19 to TRBJ1-5, with a tentative D call TRBD1 (5 bases). This CDR3 is built from 14 residues. From germline, CDR1 is LNHDA and CDR2 SQIVND (reference sequence). V lost 3 bases and J lost 4, with 10 bases in between. The CDR3 loop reads CASSIQRGNQPQHF. The CDR3 DNA sequence: TGTGCCAGTAGTATTCAACGGGGGAATCAGCCCCAGCATTTT.

This chain uses TRBV14 with TRBJ1-4; a weak D match, TRBD1 (5 bases). Germline-derived CDR1 and CDR2 are SGHDN and FVKESK. The CDR3 is made up of 14 amino acids. V lost 1 base and J lost 7, with 10 bases in between. In nucleotides, the CDR3 is TGTGCCAGCAGCCAAGGGGGGTTGAGTGAAAAACTGTTTTTT. Protein product: CASSQGGLSEKLFF.

The V and J genes are TRBV21-1 and TRBJ2-7; the table's TRBD2 call for D was not verified on the DNA. TRBV21-1 is given as a pseudogene. This CDR3 comprises 17 residues. The CDR3 bases are TGTGCCAGCAGCATTGGGGGGAGTGGGGACGGAAAATACGAGCAGTACTTC. Protein: CASSIGGSGDGKYEQYF.

This rearrangement joins TRBV18 to TRBJ1-1; TRBD1 matches at 7 bases. CDR1 is KGHSH and CDR2 is LQKENI in the germline V gene. Trimming at V came to 4 bases and at J to 3 bases, leaving 2 bases not matched to a gene. The CDR3 has 13 amino acids. The DNA of the CDR3 is TGTGCCAGCTCACGCGACAGGGACACTGAAGCTTTCTTT. As protein: CASSRDRDTEAFF. The variable domain in full, with the rest retrieved from reference TRBV18 and TRBJ1-1, is NAGVMQNPRHLVRRRGQEARLRCSPMKGHSHVYWYRQLPEEGLKFMVYLQKENIIDESGMPKERFSAEFPKEGPSILRIQQVVRGDSAAYFCASSRDRDTEAFFGQGTRLTVV.

To note about this clone: The sample holds other DNA sequences that translate to the same CDR3. The chain couples TRBV30 to TRBJ1-2; D might be TRBD1 (5 bases). V lost 0 bases, J lost 4 bases, and 9 bases lay in between. This CDR3 comprises 13 residues. Germline CDR1 reads GTSNPN; CDR2 reads SVGIG (reference sequence). CDR3 in amino acids: CAWSVRGSYGYTF. CDR3 DNA sequence: TGTGCCTGGAGTGTACGGGGGAGCTATGGCTACACCTTC.

The V gene is TRBV5-1, the J gene TRBJ1-6; the D is unclear. Germline CDR1 is SGHRS and CDR2 is YFSETQ. Trimming shortened V by 0 bases and J by 8 bases, and 12 bases separated the two germline ends. The CDR3 extends over 15 amino acids. As DNA, the CDR3 is TGCGCCAGCAGCTTGGCCGGGCAGGAAGATTCACCCCTCCACTTT. Translated, it gives CASSLAGQEDSPLHF.